These 21 T cell receptor beta chains were all obtained from the same sample, sequenced in a study of cytomegalovirus exposure and HLA in healthy donors. PCR employed 60 Vbeta and 13 Jbeta primers. Libraries were prepared by immunoSEQ multiplex PCR; TCRdb keeps only in-frame clonotypes and omits some of them. The sample has 150,000 or so clones; roughly 80% are singletons. Material: PBMCs. The receptors originated from a man over 45 in good health and CMV-seropositive.

The CDR3 loop is CASSFRDLETQYF. The CDR3 DNA reads TGTGCCAGCAGCTTTCGGGACTTAGAGACCCAGTACTTC. The chain combines TRBV7-3 with TRBJ2-5; possible D gene TRBD2, 6 bases. Trimming took off 3 bases at V and 4 bases at J, with 9 bases between the two ends. The length of the CDR3 is 13 residues. Germline CDR1 SGHTA, CDR2 FQGTGA.

This sequence joins TRBV5-6 and TRBJ2-7; 7 bases are a match to TRBD1. Unmatched junction bases numbered 10, after V lost 7 bases and J lost 3 bases. Germline assignment: CDR1 SGHDT and CDR2 YYEEEE. The CDR3 runs to 14 residues. The CDR3 DNA reads as TGTGCCAGCGGCCGGGGACAGAGGAACTACGAGCAGTACTTC. Its protein is CASGRGQRNYEQYF.

The J gene is TRBJ2-7, the V gene TRBV25-1; TRBD1 matches 7 bases. Germline lookup yields CDR1 MGHDK and CDR2 SYGVNS. The CDR3 runs to 15 residues. V shed 1 base, J shed 2 bases, and the junction held 5 bases outside the gene matches. CDR3 DNA: TGTGCCAGCAGTGAATTAGGGGGCGGTACCTACGAGCAGTACTTC. It yields the protein CASSELGGGTYEQYF.

The V call is TRBV27, the J call TRBJ2-3; TRBD2 matches 11 bases. The germline V gene encodes CDR1 MNHEY and CDR2 SMNVEV (reference sequence). V gave up 2 bases and J gave up 6 bases; unmatched junction bases: 4. CDR3 length: 15 amino acids. Here the CDR3 DNA reads TGTGCCAGCAGTTTAGGGACTAGCGGCGTGGATACGCAGTATTTT. Residues: CASSLGTSGVDTQYF.

V and J are TRBV2 and TRBJ1-1; tentatively, D is TRBD1 (5 bases). The CDR3 extends over 15 amino acids. Germline V gives CDR1 SNHLY, CDR2 FYNNEI. V lost 8 bases and J lost 3, with 19 bases in between. CDR3 region: CASAGQLHVDTEAFF. CDR3 DNA sequence: TGTGCCAGCGCGGGGCAGCTGCATGTGGACACTGAAGCTTTCTTT.

This clone was seen just once. V gene TRBV11-2 combines with J gene TRBJ2-7; TRBD1 matches at 7 bases. CDR1 and CDR2 from the germline V gene are SGHAT and FQNNGV. The ends lost 5 bases at V and 10 bases at J; junction bases unmatched: 8. This CDR3 is 12 amino acids long. CDR3 in DNA: TGTGCCAGCAGCACCCGGACAGGCGAACAGTACTTC. Translated: CASSTRTGEQYF.

This sequence joins TRBV7-9 and TRBJ2-7; 9 bases line up with TRBD2. The CDR3 runs to 14 residues. V lost 3 bases to trimming and J lost 1 base; unmatched junction nucleotides: 1. The germline gives CDR1 SEHNR, CDR2 FQNEAQ (reference sequence). DNA for the CDR3: TGTGCCAGCAGCTTCCTAGCGGGGTCCTACGAGCAGTACTTC. It encodes CASSFLAGSYEQYF.

This clone was recorded only once. V gene TRBV28 combines with J gene TRBJ1-6; D may be TRBD1 (5 bases). The germline V gene encodes CDR1 MDHEN and CDR2 SYDVKM. CDR3 length: 15 residues. Trimming pared 6 bases from V and 7 bases from J, leaving 16 bases between. CDR3 in amino acids: CASRGQVLKNSPLHF. Here the CDR3 DNA reads TGTGCCAGCAGGGGGCAGGTCCTCAAAAATTCACCCCTCCACTTT.

In DNA, the CDR3 is TGCGCCAGCAGCACCCCAGGGAAAGAAGAGACCCAGTACTTC. Translating it yields CASSTPGKEETQYF. The rearrangement links TRBV5-1 to TRBJ2-5; D perhaps matches TRBD1 (5 bases). V was cut by 4 bases and J by 3 bases, with 13 bases left in between. Germline V gene lookup returns CDR1 SGHRS and CDR2 YFSETQ. This CDR3 has 14 amino acids.

The chain uses TRBV7-9 and TRBJ1-2; D uncertain. Germline CDR1 reads SEHNR; CDR2 reads FQNEAQ (reference sequence). V lost 4 bases and J 0 bases, leaving 6 bases between the germline ends. The CDR3 is made up of 13 amino acids. CDR3 amino acids: CASSYSTNYGYTF. The DNA of the CDR3 is TGTGCCAGCAGCTACAGCACTAACTATGGCTACACCTTC. The full variable domain, rest sourced from reference TRBV7-9 and TRBJ1-2, is DTGVSQNPRHKITKRGQNVTFRCDPISEHNRLYWYRQTLGQGPEFLTYFQNEAQLEKSRLLSDRFSAERPKGSFSTLEIQRTEQGDSAMYLCASSYSTNYGYTFGSGTRLTVV.

The chain joins TRBV27 to TRBJ1-1; 10 nucleotides line up with TRBD1. V dropped 5 bases and J dropped 5; count of bases not matched to a gene: 2. Per the germline V gene, CDR1 is MNHEY and CDR2 is SMNVEV (reference sequence). The length of the CDR3 is 13 residues. The CDR3 DNA follows: TGTGCCAGCAGTGTGGGACAGGGGACTGAAGCTTTCTTT. Amino acids: CASSVGQGTEAFF.

The chain carries TRBV15 and TRBJ2-5, with D uncertain. CDR1 and CDR2 from the germline V gene are LNHNV and YYDKDF (reference sequence). V dropped 4 bases and J dropped 5 bases, with 17 bases sitting between them. The CDR3 has 15 residues. CDR3 in amino acids: CATSTSFRFGETQYF. CDR3 in DNA: TGTGCCACCAGCACCTCTTTCAGGTTTGGCGAGACCCAGTACTTC.

The chain has TRBV10-2 and TRBJ1-1; possible D gene TRBD1, 5 bases. The CDR3 consists of 18 residues. V was pared by 3 bases and J by 0 bases, with 20 bases between. The germline gives CDR1 WSHSY, CDR2 SAAADI. This chain's CDR3 is CASSDLLRGSTMNTEAFF. The CDR3 coding sequence is TGCGCCAGCAGTGATCTTCTCCGGGGGTCGACCATGAACACTGAAGCTTTCTTT.

This clone was seen only a few times. The V call is TRBV25-1, the J call TRBJ1-6; D gene ambiguous. Germline CDR1 reads MGHDK; CDR2 reads SYGVNS. Trimming removed 8 bases at V and 7 bases at J, with 9 bases between. The CDR3 has 12 residues. As DNA, the CDR3 is TGTGCCAGCGGTCGGGGAAATTCACCCCTCCACTTT. Protein product: CASGRGNSPLHF.

The chain carries TRBV7-2 and TRBJ1-5, with 9 bases aligning to TRBD1. Germline V gene lookup returns CDR1 SGHTA and CDR2 FQGNSA. The CDR3 covers 16 residues. Trimming cost V 5 bases and J 4 bases; bases outside gene matches: 9. CDR3 coding DNA: TGTGCCAGCAGCCGGCGGGGAGGGACAGGGAATCAGCCCCAGCATTTT. Translating gives CASSRRGGTGNQPQHF.

The chain employs TRBV12-5 and TRBJ2-7, with D maybe TRBD1 (5 bases). The CDR3 is 13 amino acids. Germline V lookup: CDR1 LGHNT, CDR2 FRNRAP. Between the trimmed V and J ends, which lost 5 bases and 0 bases, there was a span of 8 bases. For the CDR3, the DNA is TGTGCTAGTGGTGTGGACACCTCCTACGAGCAGTACTTC. Translated: CASGVDTSYEQYF.

The chain combines TRBV6-4 with TRBJ1-4; D is perhaps TRBD1 (6 bases). Deletions cut 4 bases from V and 8 bases from J, with 11 bases between. CDR3 length: 13 residues. Germline V lookup: CDR1 MRHNA, CDR2 SNTAGT. The CDR3 is CASSGTELEKLFF. Written as DNA, the CDR3 is TGTGCCAGCAGTGGGACAGAACTCGAAAAACTGTTTTTT.

The chain joins TRBV2 to TRBJ2-5; 9 positions match TRBD2. The V gene's germline CDR1 is SNHLY and CDR2 FYNNEI. There are 13 residues in the CDR3. V lost 6 bases and J lost 5; bases outside the gene matches: 4. CDR3 DNA: TGTGCCAGCAGGGCGGGAGGGCAGGAGACCCAGTACTTC. Translated: CASRAGGQETQYF.

This clone was counted a few times. The chain is built from TRBV6-5 and TRBJ1-1; D is unresolved. Germline loops: CDR1 MNHEY, CDR2 SVGAGI. Trimming left V 2 bases short and J 5 bases short, with 12 bases between. This CDR3 region has 14 residues. CDR3 nucleotides: TGTGCCAGCAGTTACAGTCGGGGAAGTACTGAAGCTTTCTTT. Translation: CASSYSRGSTEAFF.

The rearrangement uses TRBV28 and TRBJ2-3, with TRBD1 identical over 11 bases. Germline lookup yields CDR1 MDHEN and CDR2 SYDVKM. CDR3 size: 20 residues. V lost 6 bases to trimming and J lost 5 bases; unmatched junction nucleotides: 22. The CDR3 DNA is TGTGCCAGCAGCCGCCTAAGGACAGGGGGCTGGGGGGGGGCTGGAGATACGCAGTATTTT. Translation gives CASSRLRTGGWGGAGDTQYF.

The chain carries TRBV6-5 and TRBJ2-2; D is possibly TRBD1 (6 bases). V lost 4 bases and J 5 bases, leaving 11 bases between the germline ends. In germline, CDR1 is MNHEY, CDR2 SVGAGI. The CDR3 has 14 residues. CDR3 in amino acids: CASSLYRETGELFF. CDR3 nucleotide sequence: TGTGCCAGCAGTTTATACAGGGAGACCGGGGAGCTGTTTTTT.